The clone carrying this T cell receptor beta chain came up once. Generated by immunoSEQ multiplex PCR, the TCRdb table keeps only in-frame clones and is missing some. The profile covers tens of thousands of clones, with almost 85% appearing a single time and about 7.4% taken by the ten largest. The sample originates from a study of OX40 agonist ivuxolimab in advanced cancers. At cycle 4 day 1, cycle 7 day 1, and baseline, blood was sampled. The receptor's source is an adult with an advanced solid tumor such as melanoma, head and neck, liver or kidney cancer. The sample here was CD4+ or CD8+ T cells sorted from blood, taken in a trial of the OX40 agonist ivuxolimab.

This CDR3 is CASSFGGLETQYF. The CDR3 DNA sequence: TGTGCCAGCAGCTTTGGCGGTTTAGAGACCCAGTACTTC. The chain has TRBV7-2 and TRBJ2-5; no clear D. Germline values: CDR1 SGHTA, CDR2 FQGNSA. Trimming removed 3 bases from V and 4 bases from J, with 9 bases in between. The CDR3 spans 13 residues.